Below are 10 T cell receptor beta chains sequenced from a single sample in a study of regulatory and conventional T cells in breast cancer. TCRdb independently ran MiXCR on the PCR reads; one entry per CDR3 protein. The table has 10,000 or so distinct CDR3 sequences, 34% seen once. The source material was conventional T cells from blood. The receptor source for this set is a male donor in good health.

The chain links TRBV12-3 or TRBV12-4 to TRBJ2-5, with D hard to call. Trimming pared 6 bases from V and 5 bases from J, leaving 10 bases between. CDR3 length equals 12 residues. The CDR3 DNA reads as TGTGCCAGCAGCCAGGCTCCGGAGACCCAGTACTTC. This sequence encodes CASSQAPETQYF.

The V and J genes are TRBV2 and TRBJ2-1, with no clear D. The germline V gene encodes CDR1 SNHLY and CDR2 FYNNEI. This CDR3 spans 12 amino acids. The V end lost 7 bases, the J end lost 8 bases, and 12 bases lay between the germline ends. CDR3 protein: CASTPPAHEQFF. Here the CDR3 DNA reads TGTGCCAGCACCCCCCCAGCCCATGAGCAGTTCTTC.

Note on this clonotype: One end of the junction is discordant with germline, which a read error may explain. V is TRBV20-1 and J is TRBJ1-1; D may be TRBD1 (6 bases). The germline gives CDR1 DFQATT, CDR2 SNEGSKA (reference sequence). The CDR3 length is 15 residues. The CDR3 sequence: CSARRGGVISTETFF. The CDR3, as DNA: TGCAGTGCTAGAAGGGGGGGGGTAATAAGCACTGAAACTTTCTTT.

Of note for this clonotype: This likely comes from a read error, as the CDR3 has no conserved phenylalanine or tryptophan at its end. The DNA is left out, because the CDR3 cannot be placed on it with certainty; the CDR3 is given as TCRdb lists it. The chain combines TRBV20-1 with TRBJ2-7; TRBD1 is the table's D call and was not checked against the DNA. The CDR3 spans 14 residues, counting both ends. CDR1 is DFQATT, CDR2 SNEGSKA, per germline (reference sequence). The CDR3 sequence is CSAWDDLKEYERYS.

There are a few counts of this clonotype. The chain uses TRBV20-1 and TRBJ1-1; TRBD1 matches at 9 bases. Germline V gene sequence: CDR1 DFQATT, CDR2 SNEGSKA (reference sequence). This CDR3 has 11 amino acids. The V gene end was trimmed by 6 bases and the J gene end by 11 bases; junction bases not matched to a gene: 7. The CDR3 bases are TGCAGTGCGAGACAGGGGGAGGTTGCTTTCTTT. Translated: CSARQGEVAFF.

In this sample, this clonotype turned up a few times. J is TRBJ2-7 and V is TRBV5-4; D uncertain. The length of the CDR3 is 14 residues. From germline, CDR1 is SGHNT and CDR2 YYREEE (reference sequence). Trimming stripped 0 bases from V and 4 bases from J, with 11 bases between. The CDR3 here is CASSLASGTYEQYF. In DNA form, the CDR3 reads TGTGCCAGCAGCTTGGCCTCTGGAACTTACGAGCAGTACTTC.

CDR3 sequence reads: CASSLGSGGSTDTQYF. DNA of the CDR3: TGCGCCAGCAGCTTGGGTAGCGGGGGCAGTACAGATACGCAGTATTTT. This chain joins TRBV5-1 and TRBJ2-3; TRBD2 agrees at 9 bases. CDR1 is SGHRS, CDR2 YFSETQ, per germline. The CDR3 consists of 16 residues. V lost 0 bases, J lost 3 bases, and 5 bases stayed unmatched.

Worth noting for this clonotype: One end of the junction does not line up with germline, which may come from a read error. The rearrangement links TRBV20-1 to TRBJ1-3; D is unresolved. The germline V gene encodes CDR1 DFQATT and CDR2 SNEGSKA (reference sequence). The CDR3 has 11 amino acids. The chain's CDR3 is CNARTGNTIYF. CDR3 DNA sequence: TGCAATGCTAGAACCGGAAACACCATATATTTT.

The chain recombines TRBV5-5 with TRBJ2-5; 8 positions match TRBD1. V shed 4 bases, J shed 0 bases, and the junction held 5 bases outside the gene matches. This CDR3 has 15 residues. The germline CDR1 and CDR2 sequences are SGHKS and YYEKEE (reference sequence). Written as DNA, the CDR3 is TGTGCCAGCAGCCGGGGACAGGTTTACCAAGAGACCCAGTACTTC. It yields the protein CASSRGQVYQETQYF.

Points on this clonotype: Sequence at one end of the junction differs from germline and may be a read error. V gene TRBV7-2 combines with J gene TRBJ2-1; weak D call: TRBD1 (5 bases). Germline V gene lookup returns CDR1 SGHTA and CDR2 FQGNSA. The CDR3 sequence is 14 residues long. Here the CDR3 DNA reads TGTGCCAGCGGCTTCCTTGCAGGGCCCGATGAGCAGTTCTTC. It encodes CASGFLAGPDEQFF. Complete variable domain (other parts from reference TRBV7-2 and TRBJ2-1): GAGVSQSPSNKVTEKGKDVELRCDPISGHTALYWYRQSLGQGLEFLIYFQGNSAPDKSGLPSDRFSAERTGGSVSTLTIQRTQQEDSAVYLCASGFLAGPDEQFFGPGTRLTVL.